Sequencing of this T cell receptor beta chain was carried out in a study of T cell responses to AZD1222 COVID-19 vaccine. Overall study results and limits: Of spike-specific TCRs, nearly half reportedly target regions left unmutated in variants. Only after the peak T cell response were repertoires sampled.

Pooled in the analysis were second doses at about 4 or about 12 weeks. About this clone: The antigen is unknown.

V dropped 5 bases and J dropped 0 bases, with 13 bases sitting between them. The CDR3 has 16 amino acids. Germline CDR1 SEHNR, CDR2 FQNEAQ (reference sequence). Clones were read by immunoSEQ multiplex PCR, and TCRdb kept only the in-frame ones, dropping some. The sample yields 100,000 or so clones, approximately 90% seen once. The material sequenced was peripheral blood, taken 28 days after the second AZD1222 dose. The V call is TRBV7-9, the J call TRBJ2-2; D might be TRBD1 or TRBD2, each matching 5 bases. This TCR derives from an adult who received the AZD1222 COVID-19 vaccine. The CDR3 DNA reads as TGTGCCAGCAGCCCCCAGAGAGGGGCGAACACCGGGGAGCTGTTTTTT. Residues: CASSPQRGANTGELFF.